A single sample is the source of the 27 T cell receptor beta chains below, sequenced in a study of blood T cell repertoires in COVID-19. Profiled with immunoSEQ multiplex PCR; TCRdb holds only in-frame clones, not every one. The data contain more than 200,000 clones, roughly 86% of them singletons. The sequenced sample was peripheral blood. These TCRs come from a woman aged 60-70 years with COVID-19, enrolled during active disease.

This chain connects TRBV7-9 to TRBJ2-2; 12 positions match TRBD2. CDR1 and CDR2 from the germline V gene are SEHNR and FQNEAQ (reference sequence). V shed 5 bases, J shed 7 bases, and the junction held 8 bases outside the gene matches. The CDR3 extends over 16 amino acids. CDR3 bases: TGTGCCAGCAGCGCGGTGACTAGCGGGAGTCTCGGGGAGCTGTTTTTT. It translates to CASSAVTSGSLGELFF.

The chain employs TRBV27 and TRBJ1-4, with D maybe TRBD1 (5 bases). Germline V gene data show CDR1 as MNHEY and CDR2 as SMNVEV (reference sequence). This CDR3 is built from 13 residues. This chain's CDR3 is CGSGGGSNEKLFF. CDR3 in DNA: TGTGGGTCCGGCGGGGGGAGTAATGAAAAACTGTTTTTT.

The chain links TRBV9 to TRBJ1-3, with a possible D match to TRBD1 (6 bases). This CDR3 is built from 15 residues. Trimming removed 4 bases at V and 4 bases at J, with 15 bases between. Germline CDR1 is SGDLS and CDR2 is YYNGEE. CDR3 sequence: CASSIRSGTGNTIYF. In DNA form, the CDR3 reads TGTGCCAGCAGCATCCGCTCCGGGACAGGAAACACCATATATTTT.

The chain is built from TRBV28 and TRBJ2-2; D is unresolved. CDR3 length: 15 residues. From germline, CDR1 is MDHEN and CDR2 SYDVKM. Between the trimmed V and J ends, which lost 3 bases and 2 bases, there was a span of 10 bases. The DNA of the CDR3 is TGTGCCAGCAGTTTCCGGCAGGTCAACACCGGGGAGCTGTTTTTT. Its translation is CASSFRQVNTGELFF.

The V and J genes are TRBV6-5 and TRBJ1-2; perhaps TRBD1 as D (5 bases). The V gene's germline CDR1 is MNHEY and CDR2 SVGAGI. Trimming pared 5 bases from V and 2 bases from J, leaving 15 bases between. The CDR3 sequence is 15 residues long. DNA of the CDR3: TGTGCCAGCAGTACCCCAGGGAAAGGGAACTATGGCTACACCTTC. This codes for CASSTPGKGNYGYTF.

The chain links TRBV25-1 to TRBJ1-3, with unresolved D. This CDR3 comprises 12 residues. Germline loops: CDR1 MGHDK, CDR2 SYGVNS. Trimming shortened V by 2 bases and J by 4 bases, and 3 bases separated the two germline ends. CDR3 nucleotides: TGTGCCAGCAGTGAACAGGGAAACACCATATATTTT. This translates into CASSEQGNTIYF.

This clone has a single count. The V gene is TRBV11-2, the J gene TRBJ2-2, with D hard to call. V shed 3 bases and J shed 5 bases, with 7 bases lying between them. Germline V gene lookup returns CDR1 SGHAT and CDR2 FQNNGV. CDR3 length equals 13 residues. Here the CDR3 reads CASSLSPTGELFF. The CDR3 nucleotides are TGTGCCAGCAGCTTGTCCCCGACCGGGGAGCTGTTTTTT.

In its sample, this clone was seen once. Other DNA sequences in the sample encode the same CDR3. This rearrangement joins TRBV5-1 to TRBJ2-1; the match to TRBD2 covers 8 bases. Per the germline V gene, CDR1 is SGHRS and CDR2 is YFSETQ. The CDR3 contains 16 residues. Trimming at V came to 4 bases and at J to 0 bases, leaving 6 bases not matched to a gene. CDR3 residues: CASSTLAGGSYNEQFF. The CDR3 region has the DNA TGCGCCAGCAGCACTCTGGCGGGAGGCTCCTACAATGAGCAGTTCTTC.

The genes are TRBV4-1 and TRBJ1-2; D not resolved. Trimming pared 7 bases from V and 2 bases from J, leaving 17 bases between. Per germline, CDR1 MGHRA and CDR2 YSYEKL. CDR3 length: 15 residues. CDR3 sequence: CASTSEPLRNYGYTF. As DNA, the CDR3 is TGCGCCAGCACCTCGGAGCCGCTACGGAACTATGGCTACACCTTC.

V usage is TRBV7-9 and J usage is TRBJ2-7; 10 bases are a match to TRBD2. Germline CDR1 is SEHNR and CDR2 is FQNEAQ (reference sequence). This CDR3 contains 17 residues. J lost 0 bases, V lost 4 bases, and 9 bases had no gene match. The CDR3 DNA reads TGTGCCAGCAGCTACATCGGACTAGCGGAAAGCTCCTACGAGCAGTACTTC. Translation gives CASSYIGLAESSYEQYF.

The V call is TRBV7-9, the J call TRBJ2-5, with 7 positions matching TRBD1. The CDR3 consists of 15 residues. V lost 3 bases and J lost 0; bases outside the gene matches: 4. Per germline, CDR1 SEHNR and CDR2 FQNEAQ (reference sequence). CDR3 loop: CASSFSGTDQETQYF. DNA for the CDR3: TGTGCCAGCAGCTTCTCCGGGACAGACCAAGAGACCCAGTACTTC.

The V call is TRBV19, the J call TRBJ1-1; D is unclear. The CDR3 extends over 12 amino acids. V was shortened by 6 bases and J by 1 base, with 6 bases between the two germline ends. CDR1 is LNHDA, CDR2 SQIVND, per germline (reference sequence). In DNA, the CDR3 is TGTGCCAGTAGCGAGGGGAACACTGAAGCTTTCTTT. Translating gives CASSEGNTEAFF.

This chain links TRBV5-6 with TRBJ2-5, with unresolved D. The CDR3 contains 14 residues. Germline V lookup: CDR1 SGHDT, CDR2 YYEEEE. With 1 base removed from V and 2 bases from J, the gap between germline ends came to 9 bases. CDR3 residues: CASSLSPAQETQYF. The CDR3 DNA is TGTGCCAGCAGCTTGAGCCCAGCGCAAGAGACCCAGTACTTC.

The sample holds one count of this clone. The chain combines TRBV6-4 with TRBJ1-2; a possible D gene is TRBD1 (5 bases). There are 13 residues in the CDR3. The V and J ends lost 2 bases and 6 bases respectively, with 10 bases between them. Looked up from germline, CDR1 is MRHNA and CDR2 is SNTAGT. CDR3: CASSDPRVHGYTF. The CDR3 DNA reads as TGTGCCAGCAGTGACCCCAGGGTTCATGGCTACACCTTC.

A note on this clone: The germline gene is not matched at one end of the junction; a read error may be the cause. The rearrangement uses TRBV7-3 and TRBJ2-1; 7 positions match TRBD2. Per the germline V gene, CDR1 is SGHTA and CDR2 is FQGTGA. CDR3 length: 15 residues. CDR3 DNA sequence: TGTGCCAGCAGCTTAACGTTAGGACTAGTAGTGATCCAACTCTTC. Protein: CASSLTLGLVVIQLF.

The rearrangement uses TRBV10-2 and TRBJ1-1; D perhaps matches TRBD1 (5 bases). V shed 6 bases and J shed 5 bases, with 13 bases lying between them. Per germline, CDR1 WSHSY and CDR2 SAAADI. There are 13 residues in the CDR3. The CDR3 DNA reads as TGCGCCAGCAGACCCCCGGGGGTGACTGAAGCTTTCTTT. Translating gives CASRPPGVTEAFF.

This sequence joins TRBV12-3 or TRBV12-4 and TRBJ1-6; a weak D match, TRBD1 (5 bases). This CDR3 has 13 amino acids. The CDR3 protein is CATGLSYNSPLHF. In nucleotides, the CDR3 is TGTGCAACAGGTCTGTCCTATAATTCACCCCTCCACTTT.

The CDR3 here is CANRIDRGWETQYF. The CDR3 region has the DNA TGTGCCAACCGAATAGACAGGGGATGGGAGACCCAGTACTTC. The V and J genes are TRBV6-8 and TRBJ2-5; 8 nucleotides match TRBD1. Germline V lookup: CDR1 MNHGY, CDR2 SAAAGT. V was pared by 10 bases and J by 5 bases, with 12 bases of the junction left unmatched. CDR3 length: 14 amino acids.

This clone came up a few times. This sequence joins TRBV5-4 and TRBJ2-2, with D possibly matching TRBD2 (6 bases). This CDR3 spans 15 amino acids. Germline lookup yields CDR1 SGHNT and CDR2 YYREEE (reference sequence). V lost 4 bases, J lost 4 bases, and 14 bases lay in between. The CDR3, as DNA: TGTGCCAGCAGCGCGCCGGGACTCAGCACCGGGGAGCTGTTTTTT. This translates into CASSAPGLSTGELFF.

The V call is TRBV7-3, the J call TRBJ2-1, with D uncertain. The germline gives CDR1 SGHTA, CDR2 FQGTGA. V shed 2 bases and J shed 7 bases, with 9 bases lying between them. CDR3 size: 13 residues. Written as DNA, the CDR3 is TGTGCCAGCAGCTTAGGGCCGATAAATGAGCAGTTCTTC. Protein product: CASSLGPINEQFF.

V and J are TRBV2 and TRBJ2-3; TRBD2 aligns across 9 bases. The germline gives CDR1 SNHLY, CDR2 FYNNEI. The CDR3 has 15 amino acids. The J segment lost 3 bases and the V segment lost 1 base, leaving 2 bases of the junction unmatched. The CDR3 protein is CASSEGLAVTDTQYF. CDR3 bases: TGTGCCAGCAGTGAAGGACTAGCGGTTACAGATACGCAGTATTTT.

The chain is built from TRBV12-3 or TRBV12-4 and TRBJ1-4, with a weak D call TRBD1 (6 bases). This CDR3 contains 11 residues. Trimming took off 6 bases at V and 14 bases at J, with 13 bases between the two ends. CDR3 sequence (DNA): TGTGCCAGCAGCCGGGACACCCCGCTGTTTTTT. This codes for CASSRDTPLFF.

This clone was seen a single time. The genes are TRBV5-1 and TRBJ2-7; D not resolved. This CDR3 contains 15 residues. Trimming pared 4 bases from V and 0 bases from J, leaving 14 bases between. Germline V gene data show CDR1 as SGHRS and CDR2 as YFSETQ. DNA for the CDR3: TGCGCCAGCAGCGACCTATCGGAGAACTCCTACGAGCAGTACTTC. Its protein is CASSDLSENSYEQYF.

This chain joins TRBV29-1 and TRBJ2-3; 9 bases line up with TRBD1. V lost 7 bases and J lost 3; bases outside the gene matches: 8. The length of the CDR3 is 14 residues. The germline V gene has CDR1 SQVTM and CDR2 ANQGSEA. The CDR3 sequence: CSGGWGQGTDTQYF. For the CDR3, the DNA is TGCAGCGGGGGATGGGGACAGGGAACAGATACGCAGTATTTT.

The rearrangement uses TRBV30 and TRBJ1-6; D gene uncertain. Per germline, CDR1 GTSNPN and CDR2 SVGIG (reference sequence). CDR3 length: 13 residues. Deletions cut 3 bases from V and 8 bases from J, with 11 bases between. This CDR3 is CAWSPRGHSPLHF. In DNA, the CDR3 is TGTGCCTGGAGCCCCCGGGGTCATTCACCCCTCCACTTT.

The V and J genes are TRBV9 and TRBJ2-1; 7 bases are shared with TRBD2. Germline V gene lookup returns CDR1 SGDLS and CDR2 YYNGEE. The junction had 9 bases not matched to a gene; V was cut back by 2 bases and J by 7 bases. The CDR3 has 15 amino acids. CDR3 loop: CASSVSGGPGNEQFF. The CDR3 nucleotides are TGTGCCAGCAGCGTTTCGGGAGGACCGGGAAATGAGCAGTTCTTC.

J is TRBJ1-1 and V is TRBV15; D not resolved. Trimming removed 1 base from V and 1 base from J, with 7 bases in between. CDR3 length: 14 residues. Looked up from germline, CDR1 is LNHNV and CDR2 is YYDKDF (reference sequence). The CDR3 DNA sequence: TGTGCCACCAGCAGAGTTACAGAGAACACTGAAGCTTTCTTT. It encodes CATSRVTENTEAFF.